This T cell receptor beta chain was sequenced during a study of response to subunit inactivated influenza vaccine. TCRdb ran MiXCR on the RT-PCR reads and lists one entry per CDR3 protein. The table shows hundreds of thousands of distinct CDR3 sequences, with about 15% occurring only once. Germline V gene sequence: CDR1 KGHSH, CDR2 LQKENI. V lost 0 bases to trimming and J lost 9 bases; unmatched junction nucleotides: 5. The CDR3 extends over 15 amino acids. This TCR was sampled from a man in his fifties or sixties who received an inactivated influenza vaccine. Here the sequenced sample was PBMCs from blood, taken less than 15 days before vaccination. The gene calls are TRBV18 and TRBJ2-1; 10 nucleotides line up with TRBD2. CDR3 sequence reads: CASSPPAGGIGEQFF. In DNA, the CDR3 is TGTGCCAGCTCACCACCAGCGGGGGGGATTGGTGAGCAGTTCTTC.